The 29 T cell receptor beta chains below all came from one sample that was sequenced in a study of radiotherapy plus CTLA-4 blockade in lung cancer. Sequencing was performed with immunoSEQ multiplex PCR; in TCRdb, only in-frame clones are kept and a portion is missing. The table includes about 49,000 clones, about 85% detected once. The sample consisted of peripheral blood, taken from a patient treated with radiotherapy plus ipilimumab. The receptors were sampled from a human donor with non-small cell lung cancer whose response to radiotherapy plus ipilimumab could not be evaluated.

The V and J genes are TRBV2 and TRBJ2-3, with D perhaps TRBD2 (6 bases). The CDR3 runs 14 residues. Trimming pared 3 bases from V and 2 bases from J, leaving 9 bases between. Germline-derived CDR1 and CDR2 are SNHLY and FYNNEI. CDR3 residues: CASSEDYYTDTQYF. CDR3 DNA: TGTGCCAGCAGTGAGGACTACTACACAGATACGCAGTATTTT.

The rearrangement uses TRBV7-3 and TRBJ2-7; the D is unclear. V shed 1 base and J shed 5 bases, with 15 bases lying between them. This CDR3 comprises 15 residues. Germline-derived CDR1 and CDR2 are SGHTA and FQGTGA. CDR3 sequence (DNA): TGTGCCAGCAGCTTAAGCGGCCTGCCCGGCCACGAGCAGTACTTC. Translated, it gives CASSLSGLPGHEQYF.

The chain is built from TRBV5-6 and TRBJ2-7, with TRBD1 matching 7 bases. The CDR3 runs to 16 residues. V trimming: 4 bases; J trimming: 3 bases; junction bases outside the gene matches: 13. Germline V gene sequence: CDR1 SGHDT, CDR2 YYEEEE. For the CDR3, the DNA is TGTGCCAGCAGCGGGGGAATCGGACAGGTGTACTACGAGCAGTACTTC. It translates to CASSGGIGQVYYEQYF.

The chain couples TRBV27 to TRBJ2-3, with D perhaps TRBD2 (6 bases). The CDR3 runs 16 residues. Deletions cut 6 bases from V and 5 bases from J, with 21 bases between. The germline V gene has CDR1 MNHEY and CDR2 SMNVEV (reference sequence). This CDR3 reads CASSPSRRERLDTQYF. In DNA form, the CDR3 reads TGTGCCAGCAGCCCCTCCCGGAGGGAGAGGCTAGATACGCAGTATTTT.

The rearrangement joins TRBV19 to TRBJ2-7, with a possible D match to TRBD2 (5 bases). The germline V gene encodes CDR1 LNHDA and CDR2 SQIVND (reference sequence). There are 15 residues in the CDR3. The V and J ends lost 9 bases and 3 bases respectively, with 21 bases between them. For the CDR3, the DNA is TGTGCCAGCAGCTACGGCGGACTGGGTGACTACGAGCAGTACTTC. It translates to CASSYGGLGDYEQYF.

The V gene is TRBV5-1, the J gene TRBJ2-1; the match to TRBD2 covers 10 bases. V trimming: 5 bases; J trimming: 6 bases; junction bases outside the gene matches: 8. The CDR3 covers 15 residues. Per the germline V gene, CDR1 is SGHRS and CDR2 is YFSETQ. CDR3 DNA sequence: TGCGCCAGCAGGGCCCTGGCTAGCGGGAGCAATGAGCAGTTCTTC. Its translation: CASRALASGSNEQFF.

J is TRBJ1-4 and V is TRBV28; D is possibly TRBD1 (5 bases). In germline, CDR1 is MDHEN, CDR2 SYDVKM. The V end lost 2 bases, the J end lost 2 bases, and 12 bases lay between the germline ends. CDR3 length: 16 residues. In nucleotides, the CDR3 is TGTGCCAGCAGTTTAAAAGGTTCAGGGACTAATGAAAAACTGTTTTTT. It specifies CASSLKGSGTNEKLFF.

The chain joins TRBV27 to TRBJ2-7, with 8 positions matching TRBD1. Germline trimming cut 2 bases from V and 2 bases from J; bases unmatched to any gene: 5. Per the germline V gene, CDR1 is MNHEY and CDR2 is SMNVEV (reference sequence). CDR3 length equals 15 residues. The CDR3 reads CASSLTDRVTYEQYF. CDR3 sequence (DNA): TGTGCCAGCAGTTTAACGGACAGGGTGACCTACGAGCAGTACTTC.

The chain carries TRBV5-1 and TRBJ2-2; 7 bases agree with TRBD2. J lost 5 bases, V lost 3 bases, and 10 bases had no gene match. Germline V CDR1 and CDR2: SGHRS, YFSETQ. The CDR3 totals 16 residues. CDR3 DNA: TGCGCCAGCAGCTCCCGGGCGGGAGCGGTAACCGGGGAGCTGTTTTTT. Its protein product is CASSSRAGAVTGELFF.

The chain carries TRBV27 and TRBJ2-3; D not resolved. V was trimmed by 5 bases and J by 7 bases, leaving 13 bases between them. Germline loops: CDR1 MNHEY, CDR2 SMNVEV (reference sequence). This CDR3 is built from 13 residues. The DNA of the CDR3 is TGTGCCAGCAGTCCGTCGACTGGGTATACGCAGTATTTT. It yields the protein CASSPSTGYTQYF.

The table lists this clone with a few counts. The CDR3 nucleotides are TGTGCCAGCGGGCCCCGGAACACTGAAGCTTTCTTT. Translating it yields CASGPRNTEAFF. J is TRBJ1-1 and V is TRBV5-4; D is unresolved. The CDR3 is 12 amino acids. Germline V gene data show CDR1 as SGHNT and CDR2 as YYREEE (reference sequence). V lost 7 bases and J lost 1, with 8 bases in between.

This rearrangement joins TRBV5-1 to TRBJ2-7, with a possible D match to TRBD2 (6 bases). The CDR3 is 13 residues long. Germline CDR1 SGHRS, CDR2 YFSETQ. Trimming stripped 3 bases from V and 1 base from J, with 8 bases between. CDR3 in amino acids: CASSYGGSYEQYF. The CDR3 DNA reads TGCGCCAGCAGCTACGGGGGATCCTACGAGCAGTACTTC.

The chain uses TRBV27 and TRBJ1-1; maybe TRBD1 (6 bases). The germline V gene encodes CDR1 MNHEY and CDR2 SMNVEV (reference sequence). V lost 0 bases and J lost 7, with 12 bases in between. The CDR3 length is 14 residues. CDR3 region: CASSLSRGTGEAFF. In nucleotides, the CDR3 is TGTGCCAGCAGTTTATCAAGGGGGACCGGTGAAGCTTTCTTT.

CDR3 protein: CASRLQEGAGEQYF. CDR3 bases: TGTGCCAGCAGGTTGCAGGAGGGAGCGGGCGAGCAGTACTTC. The genes are TRBV7-9 and TRBJ2-7; possible D gene TRBD2, 6 bases. Germline CDR1 and CDR2: SEHNR and FQNEAQ (reference sequence). This CDR3 contains 14 residues. Between the trimmed V and J ends, which lost 6 bases and 6 bases, there was a span of 18 bases.

The gene calls are TRBV28 and TRBJ1-5, with 7 bases matching TRBD1. This CDR3 is 14 amino acids long. The trim removed 10 bases at V and 4 bases at J, leaving 10 bases unmatched. Germline CDR1 and CDR2: MDHEN and SYDVKM. The CDR3 is CATHQRGRNQPQHF. The CDR3 bases are TGTGCCACCCACCAAAGGGGGCGGAATCAGCCCCAGCATTTT.

The rearrangement joins TRBV5-4 to TRBJ1-2; 10 nucleotides align to TRBD1. J lost 0 bases, V lost 4 bases, and 6 bases had no gene match. Germline values: CDR1 SGHNT, CDR2 YYREEE (reference sequence). The CDR3 contains 16 residues. This CDR3 reads CASSRGQGETNYGYTF. Here the CDR3 DNA reads TGTGCCAGCAGCCGAGGACAGGGGGAAACTAACTATGGCTACACCTTC.

There are a few counts of this clone. The rearrangement uses TRBV4-1 and TRBJ1-4; D is possibly TRBD1 (5 bases). Trimming took off 1 base at V and 0 bases at J, with 12 bases between the two ends. This CDR3 spans 17 amino acids. Germline lookup yields CDR1 MGHRA and CDR2 YSYEKL. CDR3 sequence (DNA): TGCGCCAGCAGCCAAGGGGGGGGAGGTTCAACTAATGAAAAACTGTTTTTT. It encodes CASSQGGGGSTNEKLFF.

The J gene is TRBJ2-3, the V gene TRBV7-9, with D tentatively TRBD2 (5 bases). Deletions cut 3 bases from V and 2 bases from J, with 12 bases between. This CDR3 has 15 amino acids. CDR1 is SEHNR and CDR2 is FQNEAQ in the germline V gene (reference sequence). The CDR3: CASSFEGGVTDTQYF. The CDR3 region has the DNA TGTGCCAGCAGCTTCGAGGGCGGCGTCACAGATACGCAGTATTTT.

The V call is TRBV7-9, the J call TRBJ2-1; tentative D call: TRBD1 (5 bases). The germline V gene has CDR1 SEHNR and CDR2 FQNEAQ (reference sequence). This CDR3 is built from 16 residues. Trimming stripped 0 bases from V and 10 bases from J, with 19 bases between. CDR3 sequence: CASSLAEYPGSGEQFF. The DNA of the CDR3 is TGTGCCAGCAGCTTAGCGGAATACCCAGGGTCCGGGGAGCAGTTCTTC.

The rearrangement links TRBV27 to TRBJ2-7, with D perhaps TRBD1 (6 bases). This CDR3 region has 13 residues. With 5 bases removed from V and 3 bases from J, the gap between germline ends came to 11 bases. The germline CDR1 and CDR2 sequences are MNHEY and SMNVEV (reference sequence). This CDR3 is CASSTNRDYEQYF. CDR3 nucleotides: TGTGCCAGCAGTACCAACAGGGACTACGAGCAGTACTTC.

The V gene is TRBV2, the J gene TRBJ1-2; 8 nucleotides align to TRBD1. The V segment lost 6 bases and the J segment 4 bases; nucleotides outside the gene matches: 10. CDR3 length: 15 residues. CDR1 and CDR2 from the germline V gene are SNHLY and FYNNEI. CDR3 residues: CASRPTTGGSYGYTF. CDR3 in DNA: TGTGCCAGCAGACCAACCACAGGGGGAAGCTATGGCTACACCTTC.

The CDR3 DNA reads TGTGCCAGCAGTGACAGATTAATCACCTACGAGCAGTACTTC. Translated: CASSDRLITYEQYF. The chain recombines TRBV6-1 with TRBJ2-7; the D is unclear. In germline, CDR1 is MNHNS, CDR2 SASEGT. There are 14 residues in the CDR3. V was cut by 3 bases and J by 2 bases, with 11 bases left in between.

DNA for the CDR3: TGTGCCAGCAGCTCTCCGGGACAGGGCTACACCTTC. Residues: CASSSPGQGYTF. V usage is TRBV7-3 and J usage is TRBJ1-2, with TRBD1 identical over 7 bases. This CDR3 has 12 amino acids. Germline CDR1 is SGHTA and CDR2 is FQGTGA. With V trimmed by 4 bases and J by 8 bases, 4 bases remained unmatched.

V is TRBV28 and J is TRBJ2-7, with 9 bases that match TRBD1. Germline-derived CDR1 and CDR2 are MDHEN and SYDVKM. The CDR3 contains 16 residues. J lost 5 bases, V lost 2 bases, and 10 bases had no gene match. As DNA, the CDR3 is TGTGCCAGCAGTTTAGTGAGACAGGGGGGTGTCCACGAGCAGTACTTC. It translates to CASSLVRQGGVHEQYF.

The rearrangement joins TRBV29-1 to TRBJ2-3; D not certain. Trimming took off 0 bases at V and 1 base at J, with 11 bases between the two ends. The CDR3 covers 15 residues. The germline gives CDR1 SQVTM, CDR2 ANQGSEA. The CDR3 sequence is CSVEDLQARTDTQYF. The CDR3 DNA reads as TGCAGCGTTGAAGATCTGCAGGCTCGCACAGATACGCAGTATTTT.

In the case of this clone: Other DNA sequences from this sample encode an identical CDR3 as well. This rearrangement joins TRBV7-8 to TRBJ2-4; D unclear. V was cut by 1 base and J by 0 bases, with 7 bases left in between. CDR1 is SGHVS, CDR2 FQNEAQ, per germline. This CDR3 is 15 amino acids long. CDR3 nucleotides: TGTGCCAGCAGCTTAGACTCGCTAGCCAAAAACATTCAGTACTTC. Its translation: CASSLDSLAKNIQYF.

J is TRBJ2-2 and V is TRBV5-1; 7 bases map to TRBD1. The ends lost 3 bases at V and 5 bases at J; junction bases unmatched: 7. Germline lookup yields CDR1 SGHRS and CDR2 YFSETQ. The CDR3 is made up of 15 amino acids. Here the CDR3 reads CASSSSGQRTGELFF. The CDR3 coding sequence is TGCGCCAGCAGCTCCTCGGGACAGAGAACCGGGGAGCTGTTTTTT.

CDR3 sequence (DNA): TGTGCCAGCAGCTCCGGGACAGGGACGAGTAGAGGGGGAAAACTGTTTTTT. Its protein is CASSSGTGTSRGGKLFF. This chain uses TRBV28 with TRBJ1-4, with 9 bases fitting TRBD1. The germline V gene has CDR1 MDHEN and CDR2 SYDVKM. Trimming at V came to 6 bases and at J to 10 bases, leaving 18 bases not matched to a gene. The CDR3 contains 17 residues.

The chain combines TRBV4-3 with TRBJ1-2; TRBD1 aligns across 11 bases. Per germline, CDR1 LGHNA and CDR2 YSLEER. The CDR3 contains 15 residues. J was trimmed by 5 bases and V by 6 bases; bases with no gene match: 8. As DNA, the CDR3 is TGCGCCAGCAGACCGGACAGGGGGCGCCTATATGGCTACACCTTC. It yields the protein CASRPDRGRLYGYTF.